This T cell receptor beta chain was retrieved from a study of PD-L1 blockade in urothelial cancer (dated by TCRdb to about 2017). Regarding the research as a whole: Therapy was started around 2014 for all patients, and atezolizumab 1,200 mg was administered intravenously every 3 weeks. The study was an exploratory multi-omic analysis of somatic, immune and clinical correlates of response to PD-L1 blockade with atezolizumab in urothelial cancer. Blood samples gave a median of about 150,000 T cells and approximately 80,000 unique TCRs, with a median clonality of 0.080. In the same patients who had TCR sequencing, pretreatment tumors also underwent whole exome sequencing and RNA sequencing. Pretreatment tumor samples and matched peripheral blood, collected serially before and after atezolizumab treatment, underwent TCR sequencing. Durable clinical benefit was defined as progression-free survival longer than 6 months, and TCR features were also tested against progression-free and overall survival. Blood samples were analyzed at two time points: 3 weeks after treatment start (second dose) and 6 weeks after treatment start. Some 30 patients had pretreatment blood TCR-seq, about 24 had at least one posttreatment blood collection, and about 24 had tumor TCR-seq. Patients had an ECOG performance status of 0 or 1 and had received between 0 and 3 prior chemotherapy regimens. About nine tenths of the roughly 30 patients were males with bladder-origin urothelial cancer, and 18 of 29 reported a prior smoking history. Durable clinical benefit was achieved by nine patients but not by the remaining 20.

Each PCR received spiked-in synthetic TCR analog templates so that absolute template abundance could be estimated from read counts. The immunoSEQ assay was used to amplify TCRbeta CDR3 regions from genomic DNA with bias-controlled V and J gene primers. Sequencing of rearranged TCRbeta segments was done at approximately 20X coverage. Under the source paper's analysis protocol: Clustering was used to correct sequencing errors, and CDR3s were annotated against IMGT to assign V, D and J genes. Out-of-frame and stop-codon sequences were excluded, and only productive TCRbeta rearrangements were used in downstream analyses. Clonality was computed as one minus Shannon entropy normalized by the log of the number of unique productive sequences. Clones differing between time points or between blood and tumor were identified using Fisher's exact test with Benjamini-Hochberg correction, with an adjusted p below 0.01 applied as the threshold. What TCRdb holds here is the immuneACCESS table cut down to in-frame rearrangements. Part of the clones is not present; checked against another copy, under half of the missing clones reflect an unresolved V gene, and the others are unexplained. V and J calls and clone size are those listed in that table; D and trimming were worked out from the DNA. Present in this sample are approximately 100,000 clones, approximately 86% of which were seen just once. The ten largest make up 2% to 3% of the sample.

A total of some 30 patients with locally advanced or metastatic urothelial carcinoma, treated at Memorial Sloan Kettering on a trial protocol, made up the cohort. Peripheral blood mononuclear cells were collected pretreatment and during treatment, with between 1 and 8 total time points obtained per patient. The Qiagen DNeasy Blood extraction kit was used to purify genomic DNA from total PBMCs and tumor samples. PBMCs were collected pretreatment and during treatment, and were isolated and stored as previously described. Comments on this clone: What this receptor recognizes is not known. Base qualities are not recorded, but no much larger clone differs from it by a single base.

The CDR3, from cysteine to phenylalanine, totals 14 residues. CDR3 DNA is the only sequence kept; it has 42 bases, read in frame from the first base. The study at large found these results: Because the sample size was small (n of about 29) and many of the analyses were exploratory, the results are meant to be hypothesis-generating. Among patients with durable benefit, tumor-associated TCR clones showed greater expansion in peripheral blood 3 weeks after treatment started (n of about 21, p = 0.022). A pretreatment peripheral blood TCR clonality below the median was linked to improved progression-free and overall survival.

The chain is made from TRBV21-1 and TRBJ1-1; no check of the table's D call, TRBD1, against the DNA was made. TRBV21-1 is listed as a pseudogene. The source was PBMCs, collected around atezolizumab (anti-PD-L1) treatment. The source is a man between 50 and 59 years old with urothelial cancer. The CDR3 in this case is CASSKPDREAEAFF. The DNA sequence follows: TGTGCCAGCAGCAAACCAGACAGGGAGGCTGAAGCTTTCTTT.